This TCR beta chain was obtained from a study of T cell repertoires in cytomegalovirus infection. Overall study context: CMV epitopes used comprised recently identified HLA-C-restricted ones and well-studied HLA-B-restricted ones.

MiXCR, run by TCRdb on the reads, gives a single entry per CDR3 protein. Of 110,000 or so distinct CDR3 sequences in the sample, approximately 28% are singletons; the top ten hold about 81%. CDR1 and CDR2 (germline): SGHVS, FQNEAQ. V was trimmed by 1 base and J by 3 bases, leaving 12 bases between them. CDR3 length equals 15 residues. This clonotype has ten or more counts. The antigen is unknown. The input for sequencing was CD8+ T cells from cultured PBMCs, taken from culture after CMV antigen stimulation. This chain uses TRBV7-8 with TRBJ1-2; D is ambiguous. This TCR came from a human donor in good health (CMV status not recorded). Some clones in this sample may be carry-over from other donors' samples. This CDR3 is CASSLGTANHYGYTF. Written as DNA, the CDR3 is TGTGCCAGCAGCTTAGGAACAGCTAATCACTATGGCTACACCTTC. Full variable domain (remainder filled in from reference TRBV7-8 and TRBJ1-2): GAGVSQSPRYKVAKRGQDVALRCDPISGHVSLFWYQQALGQGPEFLTYFQNEAQLDKSGLPSDRFFAERPEGSVSTLKIQRTQQEDSAVYLCASSLGTANHYGYTFGSGTRLTVV.